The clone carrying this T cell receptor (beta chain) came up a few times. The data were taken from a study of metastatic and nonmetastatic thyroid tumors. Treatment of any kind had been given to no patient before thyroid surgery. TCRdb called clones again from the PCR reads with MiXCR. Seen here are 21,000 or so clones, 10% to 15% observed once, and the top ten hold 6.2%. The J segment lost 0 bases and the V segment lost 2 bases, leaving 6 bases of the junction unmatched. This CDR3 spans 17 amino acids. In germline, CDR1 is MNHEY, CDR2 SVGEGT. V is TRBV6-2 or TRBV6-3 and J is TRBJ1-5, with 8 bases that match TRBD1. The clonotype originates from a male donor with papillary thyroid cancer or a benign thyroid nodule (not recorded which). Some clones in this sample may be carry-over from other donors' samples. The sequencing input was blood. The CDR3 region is CASSYGTGAYSNQPQHF. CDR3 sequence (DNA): TGTGCCAGCAGTTACGGGACAGGAGCATATAGCAATCAGCCCCAGCATTTT.